Described below is a single T cell receptor (beta chain) sequence and its context. Its antigen is not yet known. No much larger clonotype is one base removed from it; base qualities were not supplied. The data originate from a study of blood T cell repertoires in COVID-19 (dated by TCRdb to 2018 to 2021). Background on the whole study: Samples covering the acute and convalescent phases of COVID-19 were provided by collaborators in the United States, Italy and Spain. The dataset comprised deeply sampled blood TCRbeta repertoires from subjects exposed to, actively infected with, or recovered from COVID-19. Sample metadata almost always included a de-identified subject ID, COVID-19 status, age in years and sex. The repertoires were made available in a free public database intended to serve as a resource for research on the immune response to SARS-CoV-2. Where HLA class I and class II types were available, the types were taken from metadata supplied by the sample provider, not from assay-based typing. The samples were drawn from the first 160 participants of the ongoing ImmuneRACE study and from some 1,300 subjects provided by 6 global collaborators. The material from the prospective study consisted of cDNA or gDNA derived from T cells, B-cell-depleted T cells, or PBMCs. The investigation overall reported the following: Clinical and demographic metadata were provided uncurated, with the amount varying by source and participant.

CDR1 and CDR2 are drawn from the germline V gene (reference sequence): MNHEY, SMNVEV. Compared with germline, V lacks 0 bases and J lacks 5 bases; bases without a gene match: 4. The CDR3 sequence holds 15 residues, the cysteine and phenylalanine included. The kept DNA is CDR3 alone, 45 bases in frame from the first base. Participants in the prospective study were enrolled through a virtual design, were aged roughly 18 to 90 years, and lived in approximately 24 United States geographic areas. In the prospective study, cohorts were assigned on the basis of participant-reported clinical history obtained from a screening survey and a study questionnaire. Mobile phlebotomists in the prospective study collected whole blood, serum and a nasopharyngeal or oropharyngeal swab from every participant. Prospective study participants could optionally give additional blood draws and questionnaires over a roughly two-month period. Before DNA extraction, prospective study blood samples were shipped either frozen or at room temperature.

TCRbeta CDR3 regions were amplified from genomic DNA by means of the immunoSEQ Assay, a bias-controlled multiplex PCR. Concerning the study's data processing: The number of nucleated cells in each sample was estimated by amplification of reference gene primers within the assay. To quantify the absolute abundance of each unique TCRbeta CDR3 rearrangement, sequence reads were collapsed and filtered. Productive Simpson clonality was computed per sample as the square root of Simpson's diversity index over productive rearrangements. This is the immuneACCESS table as TCRdb keeps it, with only in-frame sequences that have V and J called. A part of the clones is gone; compared with another copy, unresolved V genes explain less than half, and the rest is unexplained. For V, J and clone size, that table is used; D and trimming come from the DNA. Recorded for this sample are about 220,000 clones; 80% to 90% of them occurred a single time. The top ten clones comprise over 12% of the sample.

Recombination connected TRBV27 to TRBJ1-2, with 9 middle bases fitting TRBD1. The receptor was derived from a woman between 45 and 60 years old with acute COVID-19. The specimen sequenced was PBMCs or T cells enriched from blood (not recorded which). In nucleotide form, the sequence is TGTGCCAGCAGTTTATCGCGACAGGGGGGGTATGGCTACACCTTC. Its translation is CASSLSRQGGYGYTF.